A selection of T cell receptor beta chains follows, all from one sample in a study of cytomegalovirus exposure and HLA in healthy donors. Clones were read by immunoSEQ multiplex PCR, and TCRdb kept only the in-frame ones, dropping some. The sample records about 110,000 clones, roughly three quarters being singletons. The sample taken for sequencing was PBMCs. The receptors were sampled from a man in his forties in good health and CMV-seronegative. Both conserved end residues are part of each CDR3. A D gene is named only where the DNA matches it firmly. Where a row states a size, it is once, few, many or the class of an expanded clone; other rows omit it.

v_call: TRBV7-9
j_call: TRBJ2-2
d_call: TRBD2
clone_size: NA
cdr3_aa: CASRPPVGTKKNTGELFF
cdr3_nt: TGTGCCAGCAGACCCCCAGTAGGGACTAAAAAAAACACCGGGGAGCTGTTTTTT

v_call: TRBV30
j_call: TRBJ2-2
d_call: TRBD2
clone_size: NA
cdr3_aa: CAWTRTSGENTGELFF
cdr3_nt: TGTGCCTGGACCAGGACTAGCGGGGAGAACACCGGGGAGCTGTTTTTT

v_call: TRBV19
j_call: TRBJ2-2
d_call: TRBD2
clone_size: few
cdr3_aa: CASTFLGLAGGPATGELFF
cdr3_nt: TGTGCCAGTACCTTCCTTGGACTAGCGGGAGGGCCAGCCACCGGGGAGCTGTTTTTT

v_call: TRBV11-3
j_call: TRBJ2-7
d_call: NA
clone_size: NA
cdr3_aa: CASTSGGEPSYEQYF
cdr3_nt: TGTGCCAGCACCTCCGGAGGTGAGCCATCCTACGAGCAGTACTTC

v_call: TRBV4-1
j_call: TRBJ2-7
d_call: TRBD2
clone_size: NA
cdr3_aa: CASTHASGSYEQYF
cdr3_nt: TGCGCCAGCACCCATGCCAGCGGGAGCTACGAGCAGTACTTC

v_call: TRBV7-2
j_call: TRBJ1-4
d_call: NA
clone_size: few
cdr3_aa: CASKFGGAGEKLFF
cdr3_nt: TGTGCCAGCAAATTCGGGGGGGCAGGTGAAAAACTGTTTTTT

v_call: TRBV14
j_call: TRBJ2-3
d_call: TRBD2
clone_size: few
cdr3_aa: CASSQEGLARTDTQYF
cdr3_nt: TGTGCCAGCAGCCAAGAAGGACTAGCGAGGACAGATACGCAGTATTTT

v_call: TRBV19
j_call: TRBJ2-3
d_call: NA
clone_size: once
cdr3_aa: CASSGQSLTDTQYF
cdr3_nt: TGTGCCAGTAGTGGACAGAGTCTCACAGATACGCAGTATTTT

v_call: TRBV5-4
j_call: TRBJ2-7
d_call: TRBD2
clone_size: once
cdr3_aa: CASSLGLANYEQYF
cdr3_nt: TGTGCCAGCAGCTTAGGACTAGCGAACTACGAGCAGTACTTC

v_call: TRBV4-2
j_call: TRBJ2-7
d_call: TRBD2
clone_size: few
cdr3_aa: CASTTEGSGTSYEQYF
cdr3_nt: TGTGCCAGCACCACCGAGGGCAGCGGGACCTCCTACGAGCAGTACTTC

v_call: TRBV27
j_call: TRBJ1-2
d_call: TRBD1
clone_size: NA
cdr3_aa: CASRVTGGGVGYGYTF
cdr3_nt: TGTGCCAGCAGGGTAACAGGGGGCGGAGTGGGCTATGGCTACACCTTC